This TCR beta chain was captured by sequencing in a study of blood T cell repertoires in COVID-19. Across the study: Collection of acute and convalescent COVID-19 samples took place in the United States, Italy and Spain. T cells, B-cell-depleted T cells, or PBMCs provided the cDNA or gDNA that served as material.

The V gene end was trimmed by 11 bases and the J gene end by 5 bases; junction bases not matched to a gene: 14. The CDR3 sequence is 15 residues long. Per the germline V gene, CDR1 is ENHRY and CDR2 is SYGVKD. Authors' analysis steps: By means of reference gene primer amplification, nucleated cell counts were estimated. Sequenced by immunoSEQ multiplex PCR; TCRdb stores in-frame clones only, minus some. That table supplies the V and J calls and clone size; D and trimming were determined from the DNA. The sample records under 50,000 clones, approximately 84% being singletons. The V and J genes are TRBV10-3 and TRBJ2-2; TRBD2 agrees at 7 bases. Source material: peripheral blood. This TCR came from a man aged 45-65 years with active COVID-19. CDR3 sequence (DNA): TGTGCCTCCCAGGGAGGGGCGGGTCGGACCGGGGAGCTGTTTTTT. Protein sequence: CASQGGAGRTGELFF.